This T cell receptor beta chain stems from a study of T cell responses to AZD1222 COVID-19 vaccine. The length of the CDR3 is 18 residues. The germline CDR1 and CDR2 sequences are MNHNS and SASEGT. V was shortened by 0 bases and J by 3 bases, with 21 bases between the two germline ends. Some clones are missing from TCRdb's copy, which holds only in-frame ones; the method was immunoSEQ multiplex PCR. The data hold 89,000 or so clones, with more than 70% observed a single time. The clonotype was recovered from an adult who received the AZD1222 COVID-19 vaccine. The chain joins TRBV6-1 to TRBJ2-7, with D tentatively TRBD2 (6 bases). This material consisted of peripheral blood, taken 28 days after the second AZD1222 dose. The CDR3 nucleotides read TGTGCCAGCAGTGAAGCGCAGGGATCGAAGCGGGCCCTCTACGAGCAGTACTTC. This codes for CASSEAQGSKRALYEQYF.